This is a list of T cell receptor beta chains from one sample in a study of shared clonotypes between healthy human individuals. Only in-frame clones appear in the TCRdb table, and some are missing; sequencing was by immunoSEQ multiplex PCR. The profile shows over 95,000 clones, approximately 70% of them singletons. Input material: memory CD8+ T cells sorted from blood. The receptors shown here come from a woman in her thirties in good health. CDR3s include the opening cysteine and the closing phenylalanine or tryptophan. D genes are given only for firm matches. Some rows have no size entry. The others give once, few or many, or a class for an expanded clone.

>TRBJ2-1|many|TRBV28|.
CASSLVGEPYNEQFF
TGTGCCAGCAGTTTGGTGGGTGAGCCCTACAATGAGCAGTTCTTC
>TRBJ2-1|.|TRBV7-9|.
CASGISSYNEQFF
TGTGCCAGCGGGATAAGCTCCTACAATGAGCAGTTCTTC
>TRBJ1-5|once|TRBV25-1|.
CASSDGSGQIGQPQHF
TGTGCCAGCAGTGATGGGTCTGGACAAATTGGTCAGCCCCAGCATTTT
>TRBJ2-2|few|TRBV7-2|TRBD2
CASSLRVRREAPGELFF
TGTGCCAGCAGCCTTAGGGTTCGGCGGGAGGCCCCCGGGGAGCTGTTTTTT
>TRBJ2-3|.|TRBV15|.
CASQGGGTDTQYF
TGTGCCAGCCAGGGGGGTGGCACAGATACGCAGTATTTT
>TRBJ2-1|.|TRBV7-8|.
CASSRLCCKNEQFF
TGTGCCAGCAGCCGACTATGTTGTAAAAATGAGCAGTTCTTC
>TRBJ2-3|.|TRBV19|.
CASSIAGRTTDTQYF
TGTGCCAGTAGTATAGCTGGGAGAACCACAGATACGCAGTATTTT
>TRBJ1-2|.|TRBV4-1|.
CASSQVTGNYGYTF
TGCGCCAGCAGCCAAGTCACAGGCAACTATGGCTACACCTTC
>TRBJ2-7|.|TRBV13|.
CASSSVSQGVYEQYF
TGTGCCAGCAGCTCTGTGAGCCAGGGAGTCTACGAGCAGTACTTC
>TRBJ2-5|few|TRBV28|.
CASRSPSGTRRQETQYF
TGTGCCAGCAGAAGCCCCTCCGGAACTCGACGTCAAGAGACCCAGTACTTC
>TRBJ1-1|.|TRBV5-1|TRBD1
CASSFTRGDTEAFF
TGCGCCAGCAGCTTTACCAGGGGGGACACTGAAGCTTTCTTT
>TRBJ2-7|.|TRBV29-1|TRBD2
CSVVLAGKSSYEQYF
TGCAGCGTTGTACTAGCGGGGAAGAGCTCCTACGAGCAGTACTTC
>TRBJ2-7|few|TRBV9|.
CASSSDTGGYGAYEQYF
TGTGCCAGCAGCTCCGACACCGGGGGATACGGGGCCTACGAGCAGTACTTC
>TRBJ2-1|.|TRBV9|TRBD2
CASSVASGAYNEQFF
TGTGCCAGCAGCGTAGCTAGCGGGGCCTACAATGAGCAGTTCTTC
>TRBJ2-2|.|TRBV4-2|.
CASRDRFNTGELFF
TGTGCCAGCAGGGATAGATTTAACACCGGGGAGCTGTTTTTT
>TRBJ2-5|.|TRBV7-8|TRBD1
CAGDRGRETQYF
TGTGCCGGAGACAGGGGGCGAGAGACCCAGTACTTC
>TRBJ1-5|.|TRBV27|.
CASSPISVGQPQHF
TGTGCCAGCAGTCCTATTTCAGTAGGGCAGCCCCAGCATTTT
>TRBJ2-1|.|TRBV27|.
CASSSTPRVWFF
TGTGCCAGCAGTTCCACTCCTAGAGTGTGGTTCTTC
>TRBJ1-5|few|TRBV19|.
CASSPPLSASLSNQPQHF
TGTGCCAGTAGTCCCCCCCTTAGCGCCTCGCTTAGCAATCAGCCCCAGCATTTT
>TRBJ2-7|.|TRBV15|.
CATSGNREPYEQYF
TGTGCCACCAGCGGGAACAGGGAACCCTACGAGCAGTACTTC
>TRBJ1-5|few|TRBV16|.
CASSGVRTQPQHF
TGTGCCAGCAGCGGGGTTCGTACTCAGCCCCAGCATTTT
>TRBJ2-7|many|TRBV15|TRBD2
CATSEGLAGAYEQYF
TGTGCCACCAGCGAGGGACTAGCGGGAGCCTACGAGCAGTACTTC
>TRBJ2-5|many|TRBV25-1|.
CASTESLQGTETQYF
TGTGCCAGCACAGAGTCTTTGCAGGGCACAGAGACCCAGTACTTC
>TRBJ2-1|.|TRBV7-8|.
CASSLAGPRVGQFF
TGTGCCAGCAGCTTAGCGGGACCGCGGGTCGGGCAGTTCTTC
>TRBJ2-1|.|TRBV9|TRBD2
CASSPVLAKSSYNEQFF
TGTGCCAGCAGCCCCGTACTAGCGAAGAGCTCCTACAATGAGCAGTTCTTC